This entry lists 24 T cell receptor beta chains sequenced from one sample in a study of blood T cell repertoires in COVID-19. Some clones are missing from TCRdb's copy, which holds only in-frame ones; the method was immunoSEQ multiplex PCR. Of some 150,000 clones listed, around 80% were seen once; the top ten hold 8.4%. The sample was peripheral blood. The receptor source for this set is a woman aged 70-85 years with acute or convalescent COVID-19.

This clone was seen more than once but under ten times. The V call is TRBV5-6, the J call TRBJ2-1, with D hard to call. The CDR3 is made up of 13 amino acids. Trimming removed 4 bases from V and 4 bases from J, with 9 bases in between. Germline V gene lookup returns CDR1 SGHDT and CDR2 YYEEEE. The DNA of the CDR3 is TGTGCCAGCAGCCGAGACATATACAATGAGCAGTTCTTC. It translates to CASSRDIYNEQFF. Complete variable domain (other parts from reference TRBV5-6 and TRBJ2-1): DAGVTQSPTHLIKTRGQQVTLRCSPKSGHDTVSWYQQALGQGPQFIFQYYEEEERQRGNFPDRFSGHQFPNYSSELNVNALLLGDSALYLCASSRDIYNEQFFGPGTRLTVL.

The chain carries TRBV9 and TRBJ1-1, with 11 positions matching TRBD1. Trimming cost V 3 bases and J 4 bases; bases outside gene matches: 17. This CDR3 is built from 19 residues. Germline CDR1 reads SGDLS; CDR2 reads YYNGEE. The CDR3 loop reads CASSAHLGQGALKGTEAFF. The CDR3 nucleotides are TGTGCCAGCAGCGCCCATTTAGGACAGGGGGCGTTAAAAGGCACTGAAGCTTTCTTT.

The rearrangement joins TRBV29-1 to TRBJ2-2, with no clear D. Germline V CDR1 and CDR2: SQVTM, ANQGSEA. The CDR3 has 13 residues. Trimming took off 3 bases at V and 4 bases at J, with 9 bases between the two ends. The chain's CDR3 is CSVESTVTGELFF. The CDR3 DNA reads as TGCAGCGTTGAGAGTACGGTCACCGGGGAGCTGTTTTTT.

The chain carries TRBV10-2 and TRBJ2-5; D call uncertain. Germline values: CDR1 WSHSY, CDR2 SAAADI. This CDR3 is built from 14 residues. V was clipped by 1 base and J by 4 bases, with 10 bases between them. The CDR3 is CASSEFYIAETQYF. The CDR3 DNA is TGCGCCAGCAGTGAGTTTTACATAGCAGAGACCCAGTACTTC.

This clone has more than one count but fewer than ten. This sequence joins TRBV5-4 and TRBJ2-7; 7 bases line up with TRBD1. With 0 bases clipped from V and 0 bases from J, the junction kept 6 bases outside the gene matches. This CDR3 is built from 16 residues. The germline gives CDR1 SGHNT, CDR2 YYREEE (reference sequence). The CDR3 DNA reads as TGTGCCAGCAGCTTGGGACCCGACAGGGTCTCCTACGAGCAGTACTTC. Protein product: CASSLGPDRVSYEQYF.

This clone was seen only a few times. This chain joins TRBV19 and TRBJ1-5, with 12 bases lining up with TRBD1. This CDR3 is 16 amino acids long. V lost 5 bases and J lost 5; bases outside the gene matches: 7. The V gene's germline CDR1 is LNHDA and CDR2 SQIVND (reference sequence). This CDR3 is CASSAPGDRGHQPQHF. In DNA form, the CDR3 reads TGTGCCAGTAGTGCCCCAGGGGACAGGGGGCATCAGCCCCAGCATTTT.

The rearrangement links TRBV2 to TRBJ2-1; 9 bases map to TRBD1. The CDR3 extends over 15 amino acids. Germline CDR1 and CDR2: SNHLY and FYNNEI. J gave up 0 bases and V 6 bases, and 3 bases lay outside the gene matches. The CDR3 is CASRGQGLSYNEQFF. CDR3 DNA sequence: TGTGCCAGCAGGGGACAGGGACTCTCCTACAATGAGCAGTTCTTC.

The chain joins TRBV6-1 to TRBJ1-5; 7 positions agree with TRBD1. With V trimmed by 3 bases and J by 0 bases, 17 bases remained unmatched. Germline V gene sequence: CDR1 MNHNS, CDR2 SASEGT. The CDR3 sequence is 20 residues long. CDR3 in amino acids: CASSDRLSPGQRYSNQPQHF. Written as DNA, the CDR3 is TGTGCCAGCAGTGACCGCCTGAGCCCGGGACAGAGATATAGCAATCAGCCCCAGCATTTT.

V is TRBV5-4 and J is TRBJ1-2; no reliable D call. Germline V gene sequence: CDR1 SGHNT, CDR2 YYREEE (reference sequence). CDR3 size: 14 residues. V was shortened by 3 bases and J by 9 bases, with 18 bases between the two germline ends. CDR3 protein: CASSSGGEKVRYTF. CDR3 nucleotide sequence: TGTGCCAGCAGCTCGGGCGGGGAAAAGGTTCGCTACACCTTC.

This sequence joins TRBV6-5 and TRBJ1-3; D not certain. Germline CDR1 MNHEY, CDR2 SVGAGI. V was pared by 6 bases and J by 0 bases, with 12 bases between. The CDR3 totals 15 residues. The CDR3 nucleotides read TGTGCCAGCAGGTGGGAGGTGCGCTCTGGAAACACCATATATTTT. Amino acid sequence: CASRWEVRSGNTIYF.

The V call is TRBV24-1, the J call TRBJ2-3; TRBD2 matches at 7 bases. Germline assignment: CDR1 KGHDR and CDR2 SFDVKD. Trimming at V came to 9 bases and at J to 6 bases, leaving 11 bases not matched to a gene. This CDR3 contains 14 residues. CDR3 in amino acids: CATREAGNSDTQYF. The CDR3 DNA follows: TGTGCCACCCGAGAAGCGGGAAACTCGGATACGCAGTATTTT.

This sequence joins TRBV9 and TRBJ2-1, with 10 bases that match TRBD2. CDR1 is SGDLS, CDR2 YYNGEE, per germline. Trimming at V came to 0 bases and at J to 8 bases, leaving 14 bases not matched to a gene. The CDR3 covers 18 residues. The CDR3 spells CASSVDEAGGRGADEQFF. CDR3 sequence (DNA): TGTGCCAGCAGCGTAGATGAAGCGGGAGGGCGAGGAGCAGATGAGCAGTTCTTC.

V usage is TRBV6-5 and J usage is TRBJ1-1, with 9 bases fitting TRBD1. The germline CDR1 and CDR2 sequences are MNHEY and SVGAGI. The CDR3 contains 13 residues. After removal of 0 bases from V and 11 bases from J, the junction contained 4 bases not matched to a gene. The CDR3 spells CASSYSWTGDAFF. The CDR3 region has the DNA TGTGCCAGCAGTTACTCATGGACAGGGGATGCTTTCTTT.

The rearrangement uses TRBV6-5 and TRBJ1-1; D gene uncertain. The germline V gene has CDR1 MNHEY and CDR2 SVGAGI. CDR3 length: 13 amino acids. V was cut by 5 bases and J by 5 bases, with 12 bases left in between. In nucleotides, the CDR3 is TGTGCCAGCAGTAGTTACAGAGATACTGAAGCTTTCTTT. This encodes CASSSYRDTEAFF.

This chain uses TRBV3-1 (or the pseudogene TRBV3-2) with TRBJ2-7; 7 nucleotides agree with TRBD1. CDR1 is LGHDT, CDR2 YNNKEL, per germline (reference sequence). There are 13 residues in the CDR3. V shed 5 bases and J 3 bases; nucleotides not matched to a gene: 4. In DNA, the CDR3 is TGTGCCAGCAGCGAGGGACAGTTCTACGAGCAGTACTTC. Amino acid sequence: CASSEGQFYEQYF.

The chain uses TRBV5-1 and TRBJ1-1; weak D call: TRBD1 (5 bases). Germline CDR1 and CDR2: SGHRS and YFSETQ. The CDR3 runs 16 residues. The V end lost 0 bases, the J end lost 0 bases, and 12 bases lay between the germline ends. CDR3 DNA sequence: TGCGCCAGCAGCTTGGTGGGGCCGGGGGTGAACACTGAAGCTTTCTTT. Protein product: CASSLVGPGVNTEAFF.

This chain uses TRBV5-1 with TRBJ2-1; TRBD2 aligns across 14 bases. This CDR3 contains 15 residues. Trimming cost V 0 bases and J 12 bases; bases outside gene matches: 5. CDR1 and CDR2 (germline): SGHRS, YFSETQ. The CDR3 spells CASSLDGTSGGSQFF. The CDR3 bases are TGCGCCAGCAGCTTGGATGGGACTAGCGGGGGCTCGCAGTTCTTC.

The CDR3 is CASSLDRGLGTDTQYF. CDR3 nucleotide sequence: TGTGCCAGCAGCTTGGACAGGGGACTGGGGACCGATACGCAGTATTTT. The rearrangement joins TRBV7-8 to TRBJ2-3, with TRBD1 matching over 9 bases. The CDR3 sequence is 16 residues long. CDR1 is SGHVS and CDR2 is FQNEAQ in the germline V gene. V lost 3 bases to trimming and J lost 6 bases; unmatched junction nucleotides: 10.

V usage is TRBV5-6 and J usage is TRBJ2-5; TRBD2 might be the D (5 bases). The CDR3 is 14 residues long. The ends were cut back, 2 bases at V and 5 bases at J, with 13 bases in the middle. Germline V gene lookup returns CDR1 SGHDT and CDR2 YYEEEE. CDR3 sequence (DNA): TGTGCCAGCAGCTTAGTGGGAGTAGGGGAGACCCAGTACTTC. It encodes CASSLVGVGETQYF.

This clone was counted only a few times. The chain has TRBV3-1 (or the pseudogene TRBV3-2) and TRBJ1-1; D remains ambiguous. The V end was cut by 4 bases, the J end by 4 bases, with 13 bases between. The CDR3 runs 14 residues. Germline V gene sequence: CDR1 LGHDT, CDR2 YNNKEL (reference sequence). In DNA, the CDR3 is TGTGCCAGCAGCCTATTCGAGGGAGGCACTGAAGCTTTCTTT. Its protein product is CASSLFEGGTEAFF.

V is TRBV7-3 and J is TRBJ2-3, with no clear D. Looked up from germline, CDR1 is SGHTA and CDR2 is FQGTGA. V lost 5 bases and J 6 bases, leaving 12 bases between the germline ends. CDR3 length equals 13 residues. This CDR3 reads CASSPGLEDTQYF. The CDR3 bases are TGTGCCAGCAGCCCCGGCCTAGAGGATACGCAGTATTTT.

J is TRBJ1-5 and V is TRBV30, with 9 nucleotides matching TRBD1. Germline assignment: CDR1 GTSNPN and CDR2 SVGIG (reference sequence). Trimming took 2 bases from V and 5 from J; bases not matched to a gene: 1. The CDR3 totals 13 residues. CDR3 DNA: TGTGCCTGGAGTCGACAGGGGGATCAGCCCCAGCATTTT. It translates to CAWSRQGDQPQHF.

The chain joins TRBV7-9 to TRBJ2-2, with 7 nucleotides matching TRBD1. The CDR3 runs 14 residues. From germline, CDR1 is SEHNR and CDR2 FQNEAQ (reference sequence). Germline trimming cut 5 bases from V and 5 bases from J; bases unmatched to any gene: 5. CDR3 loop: CASSQDRPTGELFF. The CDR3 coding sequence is TGTGCCAGCAGCCAGGACAGGCCTACCGGGGAGCTGTTTTTT.

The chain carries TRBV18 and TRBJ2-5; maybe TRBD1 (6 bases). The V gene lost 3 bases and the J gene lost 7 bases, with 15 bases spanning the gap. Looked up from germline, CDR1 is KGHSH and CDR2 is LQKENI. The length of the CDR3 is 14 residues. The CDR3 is CASSPQGRGGTQYF. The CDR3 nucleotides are TGTGCCAGCTCACCCCAGGGGAGAGGTGGGACCCAGTACTTC. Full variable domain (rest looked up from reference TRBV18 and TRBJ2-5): NAGVMQNPRHLVRRRGQEARLRCSPMKGHSHVYWYRQLPEEGLKFMVYLQKENIIDESGMPKERFSAEFPKEGPSILRIQQVVRGDSAAYFCASSPQGRGGTQYFGPGTRLLVL.